This T cell receptor (beta chain) was found in a study of T cells in Graves' hyperthyroidism and ophthalmopathy. Study observations and caveats: Ophthalmopathy was told apart from stable hyperthyroidism by a 13 V-J model.

PBMCs were sourced from roughly 9.3 ml fresh peripheral blood. V was cut by 1 base and J by 0 bases, with 7 bases left in between. This CDR3 is 15 amino acids long. The germline V gene encodes CDR1 SNHLY and CDR2 FYNNEI. This clonotype was observed at least ten times. Its antigen is not identified. From RNA transcripts, TCR beta CDR3 regions were amplified. Primed by the HTBI set, a first-round RT-PCR was run on the TCR CDR3. TCRdb used MiXCR to reprocess the multiplex PCR reads, holding one entry per CDR3 protein. The sample carries some 600,000 distinct CDR3 sequences, about 15% recorded once. This chain connects TRBV2 to TRBJ2-4; D is possibly TRBD2 (5 bases). This clonotype originated in a woman between 25 and 40 years old with Graves' hyperthyroidism that later progressed to Graves' ophthalmopathy. The sequencing input was blood. CDR3 region: CASSEDGVAKNIQYF. The CDR3 nucleotides are TGTGCCAGCAGTGAAGACGGGGTAGCCAAAAACATTCAGTACTTC. Full variable domain (outside the CDR3, taken from reference TRBV2 and TRBJ2-4): EPEVTQTPSHQVTQMGQEVILRCVPISNHLYFYWYRQILGQKVEFLVSFYNNEISEKSEIFDDQFSVERPDGSNFTLKIRSTKLEDSAMYFCASSEDGVAKNIQYFGAGTRLSVL.